A selection of T cell receptor beta chains follows, all from one sample in a study of control samples from healthy donors and cancer patients. Only in-frame clones appear in the TCRdb table, and some are missing; sequencing was by immunoSEQ multiplex PCR. The sample lists some 77,000 clones; about 89% were seen once. Sample: blood. These receptors originate from a woman in her fifties or sixties in good health. CDR3s include the opening cysteine and the closing phenylalanine or tryptophan. The order of the fields is J gene, D gene, V gene, clone size, CDR3 DNA, CDR3 protein. The D gene is left open where the match is weak. A clone size is listed for some rows: how often the clone was seen (once, few, many), or a class if it is expanded.

J: TRBJ1-1
D: .
V: TRBV5-4
size: .
DNA: TGTGCCAGCAGCCCCGACTTGGGGAACACTGAAGCTTTCTTT
CDR3: CASSPDLGNTEAFF

J: TRBJ2-7
D: .
V: TRBV28
size: .
DNA: TGTGCCAGTCGCGACAACGGTTACGAGCAGTACTTC
CDR3: CASRDNGYEQYF

J: TRBJ2-1
D: .
V: TRBV11-2
size: .
DNA: TGTGCCAGCAGCCCGACGGGACACGGAAACAATGAGCAGTTCTTC
CDR3: CASSPTGHGNNEQFF

J: TRBJ2-5
D: TRBD2
V: TRBV5-4
size: once
DNA: TGTGCCAGCAGGTCCGGGACTAGCGCTCAAGAGACCCAGTACTTC
CDR3: CASRSGTSAQETQYF

J: TRBJ2-5
D: .
V: TRBV6-2/TRBV6-3
size: .
DNA: TGTGCCAGCAGTTACTCCGGGCTACAAGAGACCCAGTACTTC
CDR3: CASSYSGLQETQYF

J: TRBJ1-1
D: .
V: TRBV6-5
size: .
DNA: TGTGCCAGCAGTTACATACAGGGCTCTGAAGCTTTCTTT
CDR3: CASSYIQGSEAFF

J: TRBJ2-7
D: .
V: TRBV28
size: .
DNA: TGTGCCAGCAGTTTAAGCAGCTACGAGCAGTACTTC
CDR3: CASSLSSYEQYF

J: TRBJ1-1
D: .
V: TRBV7-9
size: .
DNA: TGTGCCAGCAGCTTCGGGGGGGGCACTGAAGCTTTCTTT
CDR3: CASSFGGGTEAFF

J: TRBJ1-4
D: .
V: TRBV6-1
size: .
DNA: TGTGCCAGCCGCGAGGACAGATCTAATGAAAAACTGTTTTTT
CDR3: CASREDRSNEKLFF

J: TRBJ2-1
D: .
V: TRBV5-4
size: .
DNA: TGTGCCAGCAGGGTGGGGACTCACGTCCTCTTC
CDR3: CASRVGTHVLF

J: TRBJ1-5
D: .
V: TRBV2
size: .
DNA: TGTGCCAGCAGTTTAATGGGTGCCAATCAGCCCCAGCATTTT
CDR3: CASSLMGANQPQHF

J: TRBJ1-2
D: TRBD1
V: TRBV15
size: .
DNA: TGTGCCACCAGCAGTTGGGACAGGGTCGGAGATGGCTACACCTTC
CDR3: CATSSWDRVGDGYTF

J: TRBJ2-1
D: TRBD2
V: TRBV19
size: .
DNA: TGTGCCAGTAGTCCCCCAGCGGGAGGGCCATATGAGCAGTTCTTC
CDR3: CASSPPAGGPYEQFF

J: TRBJ2-2
D: .
V: TRBV28
size: .
DNA: TGTGCCAGCAGTTCAGCGTCCGCGAACACCGGGGAGCTGTTTTTT
CDR3: CASSSASANTGELFF

J: TRBJ2-7
D: .
V: TRBV6-5
size: .
DNA: TGTGCCACCGGGCGTTGGGGGACGTCCTACGAGCAGTACTTC
CDR3: CATGRWGTSYEQYF

J: TRBJ2-7
D: .
V: TRBV4-1
size: once
DNA: TGCGCCAGCAGCCAAGGCGGGTACTACGAGCAGTACTTC
CDR3: CASSQGGYYEQYF

J: TRBJ1-2
D: .
V: TRBV10-3
size: few
DNA: TGTGCCATCAGTGATATGACATACAACTATGGCTACACCTTC
CDR3: CAISDMTYNYGYTF

J: TRBJ1-1
D: .
V: TRBV5-6
size: once
DNA: TGTGCCAGCAGCTTGCGGGGAGGGTACACTGAAGCTTTCTTT
CDR3: CASSLRGGYTEAFF

J: TRBJ1-2
D: .
V: TRBV12-3/TRBV12-4
size: .
DNA: TGTGCCAGCAGTTCTGACTATGGCTACACCTTC
CDR3: CASSSDYGYTF

J: TRBJ1-1
D: .
V: TRBV5-1
size: .
DNA: TGCGCCAGCGCAATAGGAGACAGGAACACTGAAGCTTTCTTT
CDR3: CASAIGDRNTEAFF